Each of the 2 T cell receptor beta chains below was sequenced from the same sample in a study of blood T cell repertoires in COVID-19. Clones were read by immunoSEQ multiplex PCR, and TCRdb kept only the in-frame ones, dropping some. This table has approximately 250,000 clones, around 84% appearing once. The sample taken for sequencing was peripheral blood. These TCRs come from a man aged 55 to 69 with acute or convalescent COVID-19.

This chain uses TRBV9 with TRBJ2-7, with 7 nucleotides matching TRBD2. The CDR3 extends over 13 amino acids. The J segment lost 5 bases and the V segment lost 0 bases, leaving 2 bases of the junction unmatched. CDR1 and CDR2 from the germline V gene are SGDLS and YYNGEE. CDR3 in DNA: TGTGCCAGCAGCGTAGCTGGGGGGGACGAGCAGTACTTC. Translating it yields CASSVAGGDEQYF.

This chain links TRBV23-1 with TRBJ2-7, with 7 bases aligning to TRBD1. TRBV23-1 has ORF status, its function being uncertain. With V trimmed by 10 bases and J by 1 base, 10 bases remained unmatched. CDR3 length: 14 amino acids. This CDR3 reads CANQPPGQSYEQYF. The CDR3 coding sequence is TGCGCCAATCAACCCCCGGGACAGTCCTACGAGCAGTACTTC.